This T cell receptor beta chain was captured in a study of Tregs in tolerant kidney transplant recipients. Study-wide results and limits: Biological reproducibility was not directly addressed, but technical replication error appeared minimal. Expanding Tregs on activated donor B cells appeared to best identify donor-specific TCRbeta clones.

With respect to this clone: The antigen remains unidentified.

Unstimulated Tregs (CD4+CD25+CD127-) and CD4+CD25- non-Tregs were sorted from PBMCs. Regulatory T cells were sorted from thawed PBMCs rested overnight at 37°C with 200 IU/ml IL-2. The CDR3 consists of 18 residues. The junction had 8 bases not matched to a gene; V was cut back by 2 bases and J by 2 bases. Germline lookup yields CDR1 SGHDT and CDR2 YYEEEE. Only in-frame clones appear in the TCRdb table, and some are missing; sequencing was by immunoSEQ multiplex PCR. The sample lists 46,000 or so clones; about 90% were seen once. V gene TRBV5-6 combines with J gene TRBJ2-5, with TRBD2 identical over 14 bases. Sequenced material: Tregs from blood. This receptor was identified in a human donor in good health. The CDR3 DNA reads TGTGCCAGCAGCTTCTCGGGACTAGCGGGAGAGGGGCAAGAGACCCAGTACTTC. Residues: CASSFSGLAGEGQETQYF.